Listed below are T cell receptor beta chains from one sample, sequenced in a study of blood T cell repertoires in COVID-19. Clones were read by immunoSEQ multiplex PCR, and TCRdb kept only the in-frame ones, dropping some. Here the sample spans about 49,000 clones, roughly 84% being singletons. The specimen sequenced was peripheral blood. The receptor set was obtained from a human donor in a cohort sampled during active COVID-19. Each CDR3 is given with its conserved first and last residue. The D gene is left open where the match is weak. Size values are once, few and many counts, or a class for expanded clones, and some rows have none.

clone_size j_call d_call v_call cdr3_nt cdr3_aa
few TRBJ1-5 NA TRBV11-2 TGTGCCAGCAGCTTATCTGGGCAGGGCAGCAATCAGCCCCAGCATTTT CASSLSGQGSNQPQHF
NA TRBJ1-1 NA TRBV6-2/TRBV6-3 TGTGCCAGCAGTTTTATCCTCTCCCCGTTGAACACTGAAGCTTTCTTT CASSFILSPLNTEAFF
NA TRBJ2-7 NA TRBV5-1 TGCGCCAGCAGCTCCCAGGGGGCGGGGGTCGAGCAGTACTTC CASSSQGAGVEQYF
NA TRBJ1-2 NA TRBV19 TGTGCCAGTAGTATGAACCGGGACGTAAGACTAGCTAACTATGGCTACACCTTC CASSMNRDVRLANYGYTF
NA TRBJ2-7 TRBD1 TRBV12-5 TGTGCTAGTGGTTCGGGACAGGGCTACGAGCAGTACTTC CASGSGQGYEQYF
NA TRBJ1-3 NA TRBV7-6 TGTGCCAGCAGCGCGACACTCATCTCTGGAAACACCATATATTTT CASSATLISGNTIYF
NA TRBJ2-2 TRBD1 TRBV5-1 TGCGCCAGCAGCTTGGCTGGACAGGGCGCCGGGGAGCTGTTTTTT CASSLAGQGAGELFF
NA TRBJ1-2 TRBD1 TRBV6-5 TGTGCCAGCAGACCTAGTGGACAGGGGGTTGGCTACACCTTC CASRPSGQGVGYTF
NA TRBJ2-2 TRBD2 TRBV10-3 TGTGCCACTTCTGCGGGGGGGGCCGGGGAGCTGTTTTTT CATSAGGAGELFF
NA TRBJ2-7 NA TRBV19 TGTGCCAGTAGTATTCCGGGATCCTACGAGCAGTACTTC CASSIPGSYEQYF
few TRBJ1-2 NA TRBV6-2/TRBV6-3 TGTGCCAGCAGTTGGGGAGGGGACTTCCTTCAAGGCTACACCTTC CASSWGGDFLQGYTF
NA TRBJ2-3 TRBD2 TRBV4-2 TGTGCCAGCAGCCAAGAGGGCGGGATAGCGGGGTCTTTCACAGATACGCAGTATTTT CASSQEGGIAGSFTDTQYF
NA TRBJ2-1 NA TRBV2 TGTGCCAGCCTCCCTAGCTGGTCCTACAATGAGCAGTTCTTC CASLPSWSYNEQFF
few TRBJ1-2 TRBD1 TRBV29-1 TGCAGCGTCGGACAGGGAGGGGGACTTGATGGCTACACCTTC CSVGQGGGLDGYTF
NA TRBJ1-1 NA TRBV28 TGTGCCAGCAGTTCTGGGGGGGTCAGCACTGAAGCTTTCTTT CASSSGGVSTEAFF
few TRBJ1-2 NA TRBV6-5 TGTGCCAGCACCACAGGGAGTCTAGCTAACTATGGCTACACCTTC CASTTGSLANYGYTF
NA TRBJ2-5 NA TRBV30 TGTGCCTGGAGTGGGCAGGGTTTAGATGGGGAGACCCAGTACTTC CAWSGQGLDGETQYF
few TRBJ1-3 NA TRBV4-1 TGCGCCAGCAGCCTAGAAAGTGCAGGGAGAAACACCATATATTTT CASSLESAGRNTIYF
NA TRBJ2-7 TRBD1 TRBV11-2 TGTGCCAGCAGCGCGGACAGGGGAAACTACGAGCAGTACTTC CASSADRGNYEQYF
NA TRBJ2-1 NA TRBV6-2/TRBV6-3 TGTGCCAGCAGCCCTATACCCAGCGAGGCCCCCTCAGAGCAGTTCTTC CASSPIPSEAPSEQFF
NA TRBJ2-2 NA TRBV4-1 TGCGCCAGCAGCCAAAGGGGCGGGATAGACACCGGGGAGCTGTTTTTT CASSQRGGIDTGELFF
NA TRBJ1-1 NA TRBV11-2 TGTGCCAGCAGCCCCTACTTGGCAGGGCACACTGAAGCTTTCTTT CASSPYLAGHTEAFF
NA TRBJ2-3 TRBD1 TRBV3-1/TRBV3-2 TGTGCCAGCAGCCAAGGGACAGGGGGTCAAGATACGCAGTATTTT CASSQGTGGQDTQYF
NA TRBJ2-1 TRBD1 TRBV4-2 TGTGCCAGCAGCCCCCGGACAGGGGGCCTCGATGAGCAGTTCTTC CASSPRTGGLDEQFF
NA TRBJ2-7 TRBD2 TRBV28 TGTGCCAGCAGTTCCCCGGGACTAGTCTACGAGCAGTACTTC CASSSPGLVYEQYF
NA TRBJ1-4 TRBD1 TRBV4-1 TGCGCCAGCAGCCAAGCCTGGGACAGGAGAAATGAAAAACTGTTTTTT CASSQAWDRRNEKLFF
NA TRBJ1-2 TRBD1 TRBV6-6 TGTGCCAGCAGTAAGACAGGGTGGGTCGGTGGCTACACCTTC CASSKTGWVGGYTF
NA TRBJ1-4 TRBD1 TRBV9 TGTGCCAGCAGCGTGGTTCCTACAGGGGGTGAAAAACTGTTTTTT CASSVVPTGGEKLFF
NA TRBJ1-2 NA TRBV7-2 TGTGCCAGCAGCAGAGACAAGAACTATGGCTACACCTTC CASSRDKNYGYTF
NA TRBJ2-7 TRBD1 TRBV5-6 TGTGCCAGCAGGAAAACCGGGACAGGCACCTACGAGCAGTACTTC CASRKTGTGTYEQYF
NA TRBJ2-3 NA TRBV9 TGTGCCAGCAGCGTAGCGGCCGGGGGGCAAAGCACAGATACGCAGTATTTT CASSVAAGGQSTDTQYF
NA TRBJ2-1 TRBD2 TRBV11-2 TGTGCCAGCAGCTCCGAACTAGCGGGGGGGCAAAATGAGCAGTTCTTC CASSSELAGGQNEQFF
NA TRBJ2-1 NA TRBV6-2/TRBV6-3 TGTGCCAGCAGTCGGACGGGGAACCCCAGCGAGCAGTTCTTC CASSRTGNPSEQFF
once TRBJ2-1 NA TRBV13 TGTGCCAGCAGCTTAGGCCCTCCAGGGAGGAGCGATGAGCAGTTCTTC CASSLGPPGRSDEQFF
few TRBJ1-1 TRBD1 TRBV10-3 TGTGCCATCAGTGACTCCACAGGGGCCGGCGCTGAAGCTTTCTTT CAISDSTGAGAEAFF
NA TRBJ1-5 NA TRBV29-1 TGCAGCGTTGCCGACTTGAATCAGCCCCAGCATTTT CSVADLNQPQHF
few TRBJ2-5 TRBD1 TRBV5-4 TGTGCCAGCAGCTTGGAGGGACAGGCTTCGGAGACCCAGTACTTC CASSLEGQASETQYF
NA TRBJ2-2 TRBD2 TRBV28 TGTGCCAGCAGTTATGCGGGAGACGCCGGGGAGCTGTTTTTT CASSYAGDAGELFF
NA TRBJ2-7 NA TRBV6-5 TGTGCCAGCAGTTACGGCGGGGCAGGGAGCTCCTACGAGCAGTACTTC CASSYGGAGSSYEQYF
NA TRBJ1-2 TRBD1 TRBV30 TGTGCCTGTTGGGGGGACAGGGATAACTATGGCTACACCTTC CACWGDRDNYGYTF
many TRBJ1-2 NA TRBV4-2 TGTGCCAGCAGCCTCACATCCGACACCACTAACTATGGCTACACCTTC CASSLTSDTTNYGYTF